Below, 24 T cell receptor beta chains from the same sample are listed, as sequenced in a study of OX40 agonist ivuxolimab in advanced cancers. TCRdb keeps only in-frame clones here, not all; method: immunoSEQ multiplex PCR. The sample carries 7,500 to 10,000 clones, about 89% recorded once. This sample comprised CD4+ or CD8+ T cells sorted from blood, obtained in a trial of the OX40 agonist ivuxolimab. The receptors were sampled from an adult with an advanced solid tumor such as melanoma, head and neck, liver or kidney cancer.

The chain combines TRBV7-2 with TRBJ2-1; TRBD2 might be the D (5 bases). The V gene lost 1 base and the J gene lost 7 bases, with 11 bases spanning the gap. The CDR3 runs to 14 residues. Germline CDR1 SGHTA, CDR2 FQGNSA. The CDR3 is CASSLGLARNEQFF. CDR3 sequence (DNA): TGTGCCAGCAGCTTAGGTCTAGCTCGGAATGAGCAGTTCTTC. Filled out from reference TRBV7-2 and TRBJ2-1, the complete variable domain reads GAGVSQSPSNKVTEKGKDVELRCDPISGHTALYWYRQSLGQGLEFLIYFQGNSAPDKSGLPSDRFSAERTGGSVSTLTIQRTQQEDSAVYLCASSLGLARNEQFFGPGTRLTVL.

With respect to this clone: Its ends do not fully match the called genes, so a read error is possible. J is TRBJ1-1 and V is TRBV28; tentative D call: TRBD1 (6 bases). The CDR3 has 15 amino acids. CDR1 and CDR2 (germline): MDHEN, SYDVKM. The CDR3 sequence is CASSLPSGAGEFGGF. The CDR3 nucleotides are TGTGCCAGCAGTTTACCGTCGGGGGCAGGGGAGTTCGGCGGCTTT.

In DNA form, the CDR3 reads TGTGCCAGCAGCCTTGACAAGAACACTGAAGCTTTCTTT. Its protein is CASSLDKNTEAFF. The rearrangement uses TRBV6-5 and TRBJ1-1, with D hard to call. The germline V and J ends were trimmed by 6 bases and 1 base, with 9 bases remaining between them. Per the germline V gene, CDR1 is MNHEY and CDR2 is SVGAGI. The CDR3 has 13 amino acids.

The chain is built from TRBV2 and TRBJ1-1; D unresolved. Germline loops: CDR1 SNHLY, CDR2 FYNNEI. This CDR3 contains 13 residues. The germline V and J ends were trimmed by 2 bases and 4 bases, with 8 bases remaining between them. CDR3 sequence (DNA): TGTGCCAGCAGTGAATGGGCTTCCACTGAAGCTTTCTTT. Protein product: CASSEWASTEAFF.

The V gene is TRBV19, the J gene TRBJ1-5, with D possibly being TRBD1 (6 bases). Per the germline V gene, CDR1 is LNHDA and CDR2 is SQIVND (reference sequence). CDR3 length: 16 amino acids. V gave up 9 bases and J gave up 2 bases, with 20 bases separating them. The CDR3 sequence is CASEIMGGGGNQPQHF. DNA of the CDR3: TGTGCCAGCGAAATAATGGGGGGCGGGGGCAATCAGCCCCAGCATTTT.

This CDR3 reads CASSLDRYQALHF. The CDR3, as DNA: TGTGCCAGCAGCCTCGACAGGTACCAGGCCCTCCACTTT. The V gene is TRBV5-6, the J gene TRBJ1-6; D may be TRBD1 (6 bases). This CDR3 is built from 13 residues. Looked up from germline, CDR1 is SGHDT and CDR2 is YYEEEE. The V end was cut by 4 bases, the J end by 14 bases, with 16 bases between.

Of note for this clone: This sample includes further DNA sequences coding for the same CDR3. The chain carries TRBV6-6 and TRBJ1-2; possibly TRBD1 for D (5 bases). There are 13 residues in the CDR3. V was pared by 6 bases and J by 1 base, with 9 bases between. The germline CDR1 and CDR2 sequences are MNHNY and SVGAGI (reference sequence). The CDR3 coding sequence is TGTGCCAGCAGCCTGGGGGGTAACTATGGCTACACCTTC. Translation: CASSLGGNYGYTF.

The chain links TRBV10-3 to TRBJ2-1, with 7 positions matching TRBD2. The CDR3 loop spans 14 amino acids. J lost 8 bases, V lost 3 bases, and 7 bases had no gene match. The germline gives CDR1 ENHRY, CDR2 SYGVKD. The CDR3: CAISDRTRDDEQFF. The DNA for the CDR3 is TGTGCCATCAGTGATAGGACTAGGGACGATGAGCAGTTCTTC.

The gene calls are TRBV7-8 and TRBJ2-3, with a possible D match to TRBD2 (5 bases). The CDR3 is 14 amino acids. V was clipped by 1 base and J by 6 bases, with 11 bases between them. Germline lookup yields CDR1 SGHVS and CDR2 FQNEAQ. CDR3 sequence reads: CASSLGGRGDTQYF. The CDR3 DNA follows: TGTGCCAGCAGCTTAGGAGGTCGCGGGGATACGCAGTATTTT.

This clone has just one count. The rearrangement links TRBV11-3 to TRBJ2-1, with D hard to call. This CDR3 contains 14 residues. Trimming removed 1 base at V and 6 bases at J, with 10 bases between. The germline V gene encodes CDR1 SGHNT and CDR2 YENEEA. The CDR3 DNA is TGTGCCAGCAGCTTAGTCCTAGTTTCCAATGAGCAGTTCTTC. Protein product: CASSLVLVSNEQFF.

Only one count was recorded for this clone. The chain is built from TRBV28 and TRBJ2-1, with 16 bases identical to TRBD2. Germline V lookup: CDR1 MDHEN, CDR2 SYDVKM. The CDR3 loop spans 18 amino acids. V gave up 6 bases and J gave up 9 bases; unmatched junction bases: 14. This CDR3 reads CASSFSGLAGGPMGEQFF. In DNA form, the CDR3 reads TGTGCCAGCAGCTTCTCGGGACTAGCGGGAGGGCCCATGGGTGAGCAGTTCTTC.

Here the CDR3 reads CASRGRISSGNTIYF. CDR3 nucleotide sequence: TGTGCCAGCAGGGGACGGATAAGCTCTGGAAACACCATATATTTT. The chain combines TRBV6-1 with TRBJ1-3; perhaps TRBD1 as D (5 bases). V was pared by 6 bases and J by 0 bases, with 12 bases between. CDR3 length equals 15 residues. Germline values: CDR1 MNHNS, CDR2 SASEGT.

V and J are TRBV15 and TRBJ1-4; 7 nucleotides match TRBD1. Germline V CDR1 and CDR2: LNHNV, YYDKDF (reference sequence). This CDR3 has 15 amino acids. J gave up 7 bases and V 0 bases, and 5 bases lay outside the gene matches. This CDR3 is CATSRDRGLTEKLFF. CDR3 bases: TGTGCCACCAGCAGAGATAGGGGGCTTACTGAAAAACTGTTTTTT.

This clone was seen more than once but under ten times. At one end the junction does not follow the germline gene, possibly because of a read error. The rearrangement joins TRBV7-7 to TRBJ2-2; 11 nucleotides match TRBD1. The V gene's germline CDR1 is SSHAT and CDR2 FNYEAQ (reference sequence). This CDR3 has 15 amino acids. CDR3 sequence (DNA): TGTGCTAGCAGCCTTGGACAGGGGGCTGCCGGGGAGCTGTTTTTT. Protein product: CASSLGQGAAGELFF.

The genes are TRBV4-2 and TRBJ2-3; D is ambiguous. Trimming removed 4 bases from V and 1 base from J, with 9 bases in between. The CDR3 has 14 residues. Germline CDR1 is LGHNA and CDR2 is YNFKEQ. In DNA form, the CDR3 reads TGTGCCAGCAGCCTTAACCCGGGCACAGATACGCAGTATTTT. It translates to CASSLNPGTDTQYF.

The chain joins TRBV30 to TRBJ2-5, with TRBD2 as a possible D gene (6 bases). CDR3 length: 14 residues. The germline V gene has CDR1 GTSNPN and CDR2 SVGIG (reference sequence). The V and J ends lost 0 bases and 2 bases respectively, with 10 bases between them. CDR3 bases: TGTGCCTGGAGTGTACTGGGGGGACAAGAGACCCAGTACTTC. Its protein is CAWSVLGGQETQYF.

The V gene is TRBV13, the J gene TRBJ2-7; D is unresolved. This CDR3 is built from 16 residues. Looked up from germline, CDR1 is PRHDT and CDR2 is FYEKMQ (reference sequence). Between the trimmed V and J ends, which lost 5 bases and 3 bases, there was a span of 20 bases. CDR3 protein: CASSPVGWSPDYEQYF. The DNA of the CDR3 is TGTGCCAGCAGCCCCGTCGGCTGGTCCCCGGACTACGAGCAGTACTTC.

The chain recombines TRBV6-5 with TRBJ2-6; D is undetermined. Trimming removed 0 bases from V and 2 bases from J, with 8 bases in between. The CDR3 is 16 amino acids. Germline values: CDR1 MNHEY, CDR2 SVGAGI. CDR3 bases: TGTGCCAGCAGTTACTCTCCCTGGGCTGGGGCCAACGTCCTGACTTTC. This encodes CASSYSPWAGANVLTF.

This sequence joins TRBV5-4 and TRBJ2-5, with 8 bases aligning to TRBD2. The length of the CDR3 is 17 residues. Germline CDR1 SGHNT, CDR2 YYREEE (reference sequence). Trimming took 4 bases from V and 5 from J; bases not matched to a gene: 16. CDR3 nucleotide sequence: TGTGCCAGCAGCCCACCTCCCGGGACTAGGAGTTGGGAGACCCAGTACTTC. Amino acids: CASSPPPGTRSWETQYF.

The chain is built from TRBV19 and TRBJ1-1; D remains ambiguous. This CDR3 region has 15 residues. Deletions cut 0 bases from V and 0 bases from J, with 8 bases between. Germline values: CDR1 LNHDA, CDR2 SQIVND (reference sequence). DNA of the CDR3: TGTGCCAGTAGTATAGATCCGGTAATGAACACTGAAGCTTTCTTT. It yields the protein CASSIDPVMNTEAFF. Looking up the rest from reference TRBV19 and TRBJ1-1 gives the full variable domain: DGGITQSPKYLFRKEGQNVTLSCEQNLNHDAMYWYRQDPGQGLRLIYYSQIVNDFQKGDIAEGYSVSREKKESFPLTVTSAQKNPTAFYLCASSIDPVMNTEAFFGQGTRLTVV.

The rearrangement uses TRBV7-3 and TRBJ2-1; D gene uncertain. The CDR3 spans 14 residues. V was clipped by 6 bases and J by 6 bases, with 15 bases between them. The germline V gene encodes CDR1 SGHTA and CDR2 FQGTGA. CDR3 bases: TGTGCCAGCAGTCCGGGCCTAAACGGCAATGAGCAGTTCTTC. Translated: CASSPGLNGNEQFF.

The sample holds one count of this clone. The chain joins TRBV15 to TRBJ2-3; D may be TRBD2 (5 bases). The CDR3 covers 14 residues. The V end was cut by 2 bases, the J end by 7 bases, with 13 bases between. Germline V gene lookup returns CDR1 LNHNV and CDR2 YYDKDF (reference sequence). The CDR3 DNA reads TGTGCCACCAGCAGACGAGGGAGTGATCATACGCAGTATTTT. Protein sequence: CATSRRGSDHTQYF.

The J gene is TRBJ2-7, the V gene TRBV7-9; D not certain. The CDR3 is made up of 13 amino acids. Trimming removed 7 bases from V and 3 bases from J, with 13 bases in between. The germline CDR1 and CDR2 sequences are SEHNR and FQNEAQ (reference sequence). The CDR3 DNA follows: TGTGCCAGCACCCCGGGTGAGGTCTACGAGCAGTACTTC. It translates to CASTPGEVYEQYF. Filled out from reference TRBV7-9 and TRBJ2-7, the complete variable domain reads DTGVSQNPRHKITKRGQNVTFRCDPISEHNRLYWYRQTLGQGPEFLTYFQNEAQLEKSRLLSDRFSAERPKGSFSTLEIQRTEQGDSAMYLCASTPGEVYEQYFGPGTRLTVT.

This chain uses TRBV6-6 with TRBJ1-5, with TRBD1 matching over 7 bases. The trim removed 5 bases at V and 2 bases at J, leaving 0 bases unmatched. The CDR3 runs to 13 residues. Germline lookup yields CDR1 MNHNY and CDR2 SVGAGI (reference sequence). The CDR3, as DNA: TGTGCCAGCAGTGGGACAGGCAATCAGCCCCAGCATTTT. Translation gives CASSGTGNQPQHF.